These 27 T cell receptor beta chains share one sample of origin, sequenced in a study of radiotherapy plus CTLA-4 blockade in lung cancer (dated by TCRdb to 2017 to 2018). The library came from the immunoSEQ multiplex PCR assay. The clones in this table, taken by TCRdb from immuneACCESS, are in-frame only. Not every clone is retained; where verified, under half of the shortfall comes from an unresolved V gene, and the cause of the rest is unknown. Counted in this sample were 60,000 to 75,000 clones; approximately 76% of them appeared once. In total, the top ten clones hold approximately 15% of the sample. The sequenced sample was peripheral blood, obtained from a patient treated with radiotherapy plus ipilimumab. These TCRs come from a human donor with non-small cell lung cancer whose response to radiotherapy plus ipilimumab could not be evaluated. Some clones in this sample may be carry-over from other donors' samples.

The rearrangement links TRBV27 to TRBJ2-5, with D unclear. The J call may be mistaken, given a closer DNA end match to TRBJ2-7. The CDR3 covers 15 residues. Per germline, CDR1 MNHEY and CDR2 SMNVEV (reference sequence). Written as DNA, the CDR3 is TGTGCCAGCAGTATGATCCCGACATCTATCTACGAGCAGTACTTC. Translation: CASSMIPTSIYEQYF.

This chain links TRBV5-8 with TRBJ1-1, with a tentative D call TRBD1 (6 bases). The V gene lost 3 bases and the J gene lost 4 bases, with 10 bases spanning the gap. There are 13 residues in the CDR3. Germline assignment: CDR1 SGHTS and CDR2 YDEGEE. CDR3 nucleotides: TGTGCCAGCAGCTCACAGGGTGGCACTGAAGCTTTCTTT. This translates into CASSSQGGTEAFF. The whole variable domain, filled in from reference TRBV5-8 and TRBJ1-1, reads EAGVTQSPTHLIKTRGQQATLRCSPISGHTSVYWYQQALGLGLQFLLWYDEGEERNRGNFPPRFSGRQFPNYSSELNVNALELEDSALYLCASSSQGGTEAFFGQGTRLTVV.

The chain uses TRBV4-2 and TRBJ2-3; D gene ambiguous. The germline V gene encodes CDR1 LGHNA and CDR2 YNFKEQ. Trimming took 1 base from V and 5 from J, leaving 4 bases between them. This CDR3 contains 12 residues. As DNA, the CDR3 is TGTGCCAGCAGCCAAGGGAGAGATACGCAGTATTTT. Amino acid sequence: CASSQGRDTQYF.

This clone was found once. CDR3 sequence: CASSQGGGAEQETQYF. For the CDR3, the DNA is TGCGCCAGCAGCCAGGGAGGCGGGGCCGAGCAAGAGACCCAGTACTTC. The gene calls are TRBV5-1 and TRBJ2-5, with D perhaps matching TRBD2 (6 bases). Trimming removed 4 bases from V and 2 bases from J, with 18 bases in between. Germline values: CDR1 SGHRS, CDR2 YFSETQ. The CDR3 spans 16 residues.

This clone was observed once. CDR3 nucleotides: TGCAGTGCTTCTCAGGCAGATACGCAGTATTTT. Its translation: CSASQADTQYF. V and J are TRBV20-1 and TRBJ2-3; D is unclear. Trimming left V 5 bases short and J 4 bases short, with 7 bases between. The germline V gene has CDR1 DFQATT and CDR2 SNEGSKA (reference sequence). CDR3 length: 11 residues.

The J gene is TRBJ2-1, the V gene TRBV4-1, with D possibly matching TRBD2 (5 bases). The germline CDR1 and CDR2 sequences are MGHRA and YSYEKL. The V gene lost 3 bases and the J gene lost 15 bases, with 15 bases spanning the gap. The CDR3 consists of 12 residues. CDR3 residues: CASSQRALRPFF. In DNA, the CDR3 is TGCGCCAGCAGCCAGAGGGCCTTACGTCCGTTCTTC.

The chain combines TRBV7-9 with TRBJ2-2, with TRBD2 as a possible D gene (5 bases). V was shortened by 5 bases and J by 5 bases, with 18 bases between the two germline ends. Germline CDR1 reads SEHNR; CDR2 reads FQNEAQ (reference sequence). The length of the CDR3 is 16 residues. CDR3 in amino acids: CASSQSGLAGTGELFF. CDR3 nucleotides: TGTGCCAGCAGCCAATCGGGCCTAGCCGGTACCGGGGAGCTGTTTTTT.

This rearrangement joins TRBV19 to TRBJ2-3; 13 nucleotides agree with TRBD2. Looked up from germline, CDR1 is LNHDA and CDR2 is SQIVND (reference sequence). CDR3 length equals 16 residues. Trimming took 6 bases from V and 6 from J; bases not matched to a gene: 9. The CDR3 loop is CASSGRTSGGSDTQYF. The CDR3 bases are TGTGCCAGTAGCGGGAGGACTAGCGGGGGTTCCGATACGCAGTATTTT.

This chain links TRBV6-5 with TRBJ1-6; D is uncertain. Germline V gives CDR1 MNHEY, CDR2 SVGAGI. V shed 6 bases and J shed 8 bases, with 8 bases lying between them. CDR3 length: 12 residues. CDR3 nucleotides: TGTGCCAGCAGAATCGGGGATTCACCCCTCCACTTT. Translating it yields CASRIGDSPLHF.

The chain joins TRBV4-3 to TRBJ1-5; D gene ambiguous. The V end lost 0 bases, the J end lost 2 bases, and 17 bases lay between the germline ends. CDR3 size: 18 residues. CDR1 and CDR2 (germline): LGHNA, YSLEER. The CDR3 coding sequence is TGCGCCAGCAGCCAAGAGGTTTCCGGGTTCTCGCGCAATCAGCCCCAGCATTTT. Residues: CASSQEVSGFSRNQPQHF.

This chain links TRBV28 with TRBJ1-2; D is ambiguous. V gave up 7 bases and J gave up 0 bases, with 6 bases separating them. The CDR3 totals 12 residues. Germline V CDR1 and CDR2: MDHEN, SYDVKM. CDR3 DNA: TGTGCCAGCAAAACGGCTAACTATGGCTACACCTTC. This sequence encodes CASKTANYGYTF.

A few counts support this clone. The chain employs TRBV14 and TRBJ1-5; D is undetermined. CDR3 length equals 13 residues. The V gene's germline CDR1 is SGHDN and CDR2 FVKESK. The ends were cut back, 1 base at V and 9 bases at J, with 10 bases in the middle. DNA for the CDR3: TGTGCCAGCAGCCAAGGGCGTGAGGGGCCCCAGCATTTT. Its translation is CASSQGREGPQHF.

The chain employs TRBV10-3 and TRBJ1-2; 8 nucleotides match TRBD1. The V gene's germline CDR1 is ENHRY and CDR2 SYGVKD. Losses at the gene ends were 2 bases for V and 2 bases for J; bases not matched to a gene: 7. This CDR3 is built from 16 residues. This CDR3 reads CAISEPQDRVNYGYTF. The CDR3 DNA is TGTGCCATCAGTGAGCCCCAGGACAGGGTAAACTATGGCTACACCTTC.

This chain uses TRBV4-1 with TRBJ1-4, with a possible D match to TRBD1 (5 bases). V dropped 1 base and J dropped 6 bases, with 9 bases sitting between them. The CDR3 extends over 14 amino acids. The germline gives CDR1 MGHRA, CDR2 YSYEKL. CDR3 sequence reads: CASSQVGVDEKLFF. The DNA for the CDR3 is TGCGCCAGCAGCCAAGTAGGGGTGGATGAAAAACTGTTTTTT.

The rearrangement joins TRBV30 to TRBJ1-1; D gene ambiguous. The length of the CDR3 is 14 residues. V lost 0 bases to trimming and J lost 8 bases, with 16 bases between them. CDR1 and CDR2 (germline): GTSNPN, SVGIG (reference sequence). CDR3 amino acids: CAWSVKGRRVEAFF. CDR3 DNA sequence: TGTGCCTGGAGTGTCAAGGGAAGGAGGGTAGAAGCTTTCTTT. The complete variable domain, with remaining parts taken from reference TRBV30 and TRBJ1-1, reads SQTIHQWPATLVQPVGSPLSLECTVEGTSNPNLYWYRQAAGRGLQLLFYSVGIGQISSEVPQNLSASRPQDRQFILSSKKLLLSDSGFYLCAWSVKGRRVEAFFGQGTRLTVV.

This clone appeared once. The V gene is TRBV13, the J gene TRBJ2-5; TRBD1 might be the D (5 bases). The CDR3 is 13 residues long. Deletions cut 6 bases from V and 4 bases from J, with 12 bases between. Germline V lookup: CDR1 PRHDT, CDR2 FYEKMQ (reference sequence). CDR3 residues: CASRKGHGETQYF. CDR3 nucleotides: TGTGCCAGCAGAAAAGGACACGGAGAGACCCAGTACTTC.

The rearrangement uses TRBV5-1 and TRBJ1-1; 9 bases fit TRBD1. From germline, CDR1 is SGHRS and CDR2 YFSETQ. The CDR3 runs to 15 residues. V shed 4 bases, J shed 5 bases, and the junction held 9 bases outside the gene matches. DNA for the CDR3: TGCGCCAGCAGCAATCCACAGGGGGCGGGTACTGAAGCTTTCTTT. It yields the protein CASSNPQGAGTEAFF. Full variable domain (remainder filled in from reference TRBV5-1 and TRBJ1-1): KAGVTQTPRYLIKTRGQQVTLSCSPISGHRSVSWYQQTPGQGLQFLFEYFSETQRNKGNFPGRFSGRQFSNSRSEMNVSTLELGDSALYLCASSNPQGAGTEAFFGQGTRLTVV.

The chain has TRBV28 and TRBJ2-7; tentative D call: TRBD1 (6 bases). From germline, CDR1 is MDHEN and CDR2 SYDVKM. V was clipped by 3 bases and J by 2 bases, with 14 bases between them. This CDR3 is 15 amino acids long. The CDR3 DNA sequence: TGTGCCAGCAGTTTTAGGGGGTGGGGACCCTACGAGCAGTACTTC. It codes for CASSFRGWGPYEQYF.

The CDR3 DNA reads as TGTGCCAGCAGCTCCGCGTTTGGGGCCTTTGGCTACACCTTC. Its protein product is CASSSAFGAFGYTF. The chain is built from TRBV11-2 and TRBJ1-2; tentatively, D is TRBD1 (5 bases). The CDR3 extends over 14 amino acids. Deletions cut 4 bases from V and 7 bases from J, with 16 bases between. CDR1 is SGHAT and CDR2 is FQNNGV in the germline V gene.

This chain joins TRBV11-2 and TRBJ2-1; 12 nucleotides match TRBD1. Unmatched junction bases numbered 7, after V lost 5 bases and J lost 8 bases. CDR1 is SGHAT, CDR2 FQNNGV, per germline. This CDR3 contains 15 residues. The DNA of the CDR3 is TGTGCCAGCAGCCGAGGGACAGGGGGCGTCGATGAGCAGTTCTTC. Protein sequence: CASSRGTGGVDEQFF.

This clone was recorded at least ten times. The chain employs TRBV28 and TRBJ2-2, with 9 bases aligning to TRBD2. The CDR3 has 15 residues. Germline V gives CDR1 MDHEN, CDR2 SYDVKM. V lost 5 bases and J lost 5; bases outside the gene matches: 6. CDR3 loop: CASSTASGVTGELFF. CDR3 DNA: TGTGCCAGCAGTACGGCTAGCGGGGTTACCGGGGAGCTGTTTTTT.

The chain combines TRBV9 with TRBJ1-4; 7 nucleotides match TRBD1. The V gene's germline CDR1 is SGDLS and CDR2 YYNGEE. The junction had 12 bases not matched to a gene; V was cut back by 3 bases and J by 7 bases. The CDR3 consists of 16 residues. Written as DNA, the CDR3 is TGTGCCAGCAGCGGGGGGACAGTGGTTAGTCTTGAAAAACTGTTTTTT. Translating gives CASSGGTVVSLEKLFF.

The V and J genes are TRBV5-1 and TRBJ2-5; D is uncertain. The length of the CDR3 is 14 residues. Germline V gene lookup returns CDR1 SGHRS and CDR2 YFSETQ. V was shortened by 0 bases and J by 5 bases, with 11 bases between the two germline ends. The CDR3 region has the DNA TGCGCCAGCAGCTTGGGGCCTAGTGGGGAGACCCAGTACTTC. This sequence encodes CASSLGPSGETQYF.

This chain joins TRBV6-1 and TRBJ2-7, with D perhaps matching TRBD1 (6 bases). Trimming removed 0 bases at V and 6 bases at J, with 9 bases between. The CDR3 has 13 amino acids. CDR1 MNHNS and CDR2 SASEGT come from the germline V gene. CDR3 sequence reads: CASSEAAGVEQYF. CDR3 nucleotide sequence: TGTGCCAGCAGTGAAGCTGCAGGGGTCGAGCAGTACTTC.

The rearrangement uses TRBV28 and TRBJ1-6; perhaps TRBD1 as D (6 bases). The CDR3 totals 16 residues. Between the trimmed V and J ends, which lost 6 bases and 0 bases, there was a span of 12 bases. Germline-derived CDR1 and CDR2 are MDHEN and SYDVKM. CDR3 coding DNA: TGTGCCAGCAGGCCGGGACATAGCTCCTATAATTCACCCCTCCACTTT. Amino acids: CASRPGHSSYNSPLHF. Filled out from reference TRBV28 and TRBJ1-6, the complete variable domain reads DVKVTQSSRYLVKRTGEKVFLECVQDMDHENMFWYRQDPGLGLRLIYFSYDVKMKEKGDIPEGYSVSREKKERFSLILESASTNQTSMYLCASRPGHSSYNSPLHFGNGTRLTVT.

The chain is built from TRBV29-1 and TRBJ1-5; 7 nucleotides agree with TRBD1. Germline V gene data show CDR1 as SQVTM and CDR2 as ANQGSEA. CDR3 size: 14 residues. The J segment lost 5 bases and the V segment lost 5 bases, leaving 9 bases of the junction unmatched. CDR3 sequence: CSVRETGPDQPQHF. CDR3 in DNA: TGCAGCGTTAGGGAGACAGGGCCAGATCAGCCCCAGCATTTT.

The J gene is TRBJ2-7, the V gene TRBV5-1, with D perhaps TRBD2 (7 bases). The length of the CDR3 is 17 residues. Germline V gene sequence: CDR1 SGHRS, CDR2 YFSETQ. V lost 3 bases and J lost 5, with 24 bases in between. The DNA for the CDR3 is TGCGCCAGCAGCTCAACCCCCGGGGGGCCTTTCAGGGACGAGCAGTACTTC. Its translation: CASSSTPGGPFRDEQYF.